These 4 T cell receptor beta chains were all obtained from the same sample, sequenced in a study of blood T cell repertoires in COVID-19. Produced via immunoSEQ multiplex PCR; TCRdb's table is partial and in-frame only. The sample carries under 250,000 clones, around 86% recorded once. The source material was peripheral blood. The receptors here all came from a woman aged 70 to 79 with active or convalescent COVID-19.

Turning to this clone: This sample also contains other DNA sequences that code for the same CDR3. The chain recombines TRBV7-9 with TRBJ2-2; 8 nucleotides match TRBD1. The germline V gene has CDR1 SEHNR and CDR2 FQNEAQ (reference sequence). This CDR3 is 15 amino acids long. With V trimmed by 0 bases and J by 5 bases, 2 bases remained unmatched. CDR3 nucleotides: TGTGCCAGCAGCTTAGCCACAGGGGGTACCGGGGAGCTGTTTTTT. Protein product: CASSLATGGTGELFF.

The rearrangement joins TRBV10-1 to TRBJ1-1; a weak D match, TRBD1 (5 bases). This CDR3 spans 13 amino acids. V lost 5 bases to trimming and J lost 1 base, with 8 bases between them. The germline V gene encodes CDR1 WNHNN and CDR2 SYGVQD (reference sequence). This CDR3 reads CASSQGPNTEAFF. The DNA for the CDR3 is TGCGCCAGCAGTCAGGGCCCGAACACTGAAGCTTTCTTT.

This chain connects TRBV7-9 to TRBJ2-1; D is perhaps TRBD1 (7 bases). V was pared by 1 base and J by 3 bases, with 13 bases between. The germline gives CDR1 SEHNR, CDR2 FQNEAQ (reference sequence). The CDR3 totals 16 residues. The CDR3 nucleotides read TGTGCCAGCAGCTTAGGATCCCAGGGGGGCTACAATGAGCAGTTCTTC. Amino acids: CASSLGSQGGYNEQFF.

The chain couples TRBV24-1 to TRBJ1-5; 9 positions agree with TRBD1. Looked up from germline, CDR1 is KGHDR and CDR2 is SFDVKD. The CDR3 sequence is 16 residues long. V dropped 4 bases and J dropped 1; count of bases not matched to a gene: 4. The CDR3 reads CATSDRTGVSNQPQHF. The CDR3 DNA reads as TGTGCCACCAGTGACCGGACAGGGGTCAGCAATCAGCCCCAGCATTTT.